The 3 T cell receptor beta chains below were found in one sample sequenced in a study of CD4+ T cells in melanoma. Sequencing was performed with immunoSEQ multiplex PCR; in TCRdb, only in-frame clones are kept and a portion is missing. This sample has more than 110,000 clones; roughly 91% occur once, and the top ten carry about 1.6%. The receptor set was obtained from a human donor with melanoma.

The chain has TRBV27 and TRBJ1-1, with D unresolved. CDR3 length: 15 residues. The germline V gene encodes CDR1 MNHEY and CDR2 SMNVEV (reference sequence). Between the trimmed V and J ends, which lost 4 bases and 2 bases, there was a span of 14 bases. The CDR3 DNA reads TGTGCCAGCAGTTACCAGCGGGTATTTAACACTGAAGCTTTCTTT. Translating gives CASSYQRVFNTEAFF.

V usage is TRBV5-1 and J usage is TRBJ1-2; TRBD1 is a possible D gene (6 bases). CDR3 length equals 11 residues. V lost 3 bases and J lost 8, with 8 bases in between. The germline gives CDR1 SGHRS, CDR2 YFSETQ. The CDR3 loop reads CASSYQGGYTF. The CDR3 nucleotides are TGCGCCAGCAGCTACCAGGGGGGCTACACCTTC.

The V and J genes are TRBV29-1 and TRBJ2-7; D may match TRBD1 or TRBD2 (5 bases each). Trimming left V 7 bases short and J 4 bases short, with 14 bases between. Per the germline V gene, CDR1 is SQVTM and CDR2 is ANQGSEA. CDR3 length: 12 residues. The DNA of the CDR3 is TGCAGCGCCCTTGGGGGTGATTACGAGCAGTACTTC. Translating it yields CSALGGDYEQYF.